The clone carrying this T cell receptor (beta chain) was counted between two and nine times. V gave up 2 bases and J gave up 10 bases, with 14 bases separating them. CDR1 is SGHNT, CDR2 YYREEE, per germline (reference sequence). This CDR3 is built from 13 residues. The source of the sample is a study of blood T cell repertoires in COVID-19. Study context: PBMCs, B-cell-depleted T cells, or T cells provided the cDNA or gDNA that made up the material.

Cohort 3 donors counted as recovered after two negative PCRs, clearance, or resolved symptoms. Using immunoSEQ multiplex PCR, the repertoire was profiled, and TCRdb retains in-frame clones only, with some absent. There are 160,000 or so clones in the sample; approximately 81% occur only once, and roughly 8.6% lies in the top ten. This receptor was obtained from a woman aged 50 to 60 who had recovered from COVID-19. Sequenced input: PBMCs or T cells enriched from blood (not recorded which). The chain combines TRBV5-4 with TRBJ2-3; weak D call: TRBD2 (5 bases). Here the CDR3 reads CASSFGLSAPQYF. CDR3 DNA: TGTGCCAGCAGCTTCGGCCTTAGCGCTCCGCAGTATTTT.